This TCR beta chain was sequenced in a study of blood T cell repertoires in COVID-19. In the original analysis: Nucleated cell counts were estimated from reference gene primer amplification. TCRdb keeps only in-frame clones here, not all; method: immunoSEQ multiplex PCR. Clone size and V and J calls were adopted from that table, with D and trimming inferred from the DNA. This sample yields 250,000 or so clones, of which about 90% are seen a single time; roughly 3% belongs to the top ten. Germline lookup yields CDR1 KGHSH and CDR2 LQKENI. This CDR3 is 13 amino acids long. V shed 3 bases and J 6 bases; nucleotides not matched to a gene: 4.

V is TRBV18 and J is TRBJ1-2; 7 bases fit TRBD1. Sample: peripheral blood. The TCR comes from a young man with active or convalescent COVID-19. The CDR3 is CASSPRQGHGYTF. CDR3 DNA sequence: TGTGCCAGCTCACCCCGACAGGGCCATGGCTACACCTTC. Full variable domain (rest looked up from reference TRBV18 and TRBJ1-2): NAGVMQNPRHLVRRRGQEARLRCSPMKGHSHVYWYRQLPEEGLKFMVYLQKENIIDESGMPKERFSAEFPKEGPSILRIQQVVRGDSAAYFCASSPRQGHGYTFGSGTRLTVV.